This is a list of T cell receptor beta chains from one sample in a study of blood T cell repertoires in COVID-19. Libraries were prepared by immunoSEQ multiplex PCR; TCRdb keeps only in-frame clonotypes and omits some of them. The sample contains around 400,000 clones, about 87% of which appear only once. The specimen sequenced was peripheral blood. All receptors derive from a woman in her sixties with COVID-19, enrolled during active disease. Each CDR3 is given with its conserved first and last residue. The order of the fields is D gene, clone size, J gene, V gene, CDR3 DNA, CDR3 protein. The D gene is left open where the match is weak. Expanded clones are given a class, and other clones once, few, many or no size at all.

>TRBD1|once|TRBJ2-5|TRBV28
TGTGCCAGCAGTTTACCTGACAGGGGGCTAAGTAGAAAGACCCAGTACTTC
CASSLPDRGLSRKTQYF
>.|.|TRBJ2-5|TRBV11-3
TGTGCCAGCAGCCCCTCAGGGAGGGAGACCCAGTACTTC
CASSPSGRETQYF
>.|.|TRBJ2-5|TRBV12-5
TGTGCTGGGTCCCTCCAGGGCGTCGTCCAAGAGACCCAGTACTTC
CAGSLQGVVQETQYF
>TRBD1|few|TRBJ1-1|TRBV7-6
TGTGCCAGCAGCTTATTGGGACAGGGGGCCCTGAACACTGAAGCTTTCTTT
CASSLLGQGALNTEAFF
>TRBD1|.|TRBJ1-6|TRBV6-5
TGTGCCAGCGGGACAGGGAGCTCCTATAATTCACCCCTCCACTTT
CASGTGSSYNSPLHF
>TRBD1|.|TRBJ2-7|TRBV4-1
TGCGCCAGCAGCCAGACCTGGACAGGGTACCGGGAGCAGTACTTC
CASSQTWTGYREQYF
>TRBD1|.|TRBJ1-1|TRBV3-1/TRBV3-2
TGTGCCAGCAGCCTAGGGACAGGGATCACTGAAGCTTTCTTT
CASSLGTGITEAFF
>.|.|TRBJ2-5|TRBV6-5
TGTGCCAGCAGCCCCGGTCCAGGGAAGGAGACCCAGTACTTC
CASSPGPGKETQYF
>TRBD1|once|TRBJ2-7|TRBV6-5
TGTGCCAGCAGTATCCCCGGGACAGGGTACGAGCAGTACTTC
CASSIPGTGYEQYF
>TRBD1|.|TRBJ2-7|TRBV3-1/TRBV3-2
TGTGCCAGCAGCCAAGATCTGGGGACAGACGGAGAGCAGTACTTC
CASSQDLGTDGEQYF
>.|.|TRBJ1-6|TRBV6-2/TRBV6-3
TGTGCCAGCAGTTACTCGCAGGGTTCCTATAATTCACCCCTCCACTTT
CASSYSQGSYNSPLHF
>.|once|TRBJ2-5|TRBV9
TGTGCCAGCAGCGTAATAGGTCTGTCCGGAGGGAAAGAGACCCAGTACTTC
CASSVIGLSGGKETQYF
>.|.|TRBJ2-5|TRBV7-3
TGTGCCAGCAGCTTGCAAGGGACACCCCAAGAGACCCAGTACTTC
CASSLQGTPQETQYF
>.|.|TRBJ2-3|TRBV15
TGTGCCACCAGCAGAGATCGTGGGGGGGCGTTCAGAGATACGCAGTATTTT
CATSRDRGGAFRDTQYF
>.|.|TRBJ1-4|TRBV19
TGTGCCAGTAGCGGTGGGGTCAGGGGTGAAAAACTGTTTTTT
CASSGGVRGEKLFF
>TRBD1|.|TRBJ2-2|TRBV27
TGTGCCAGCAGTTTGATGGGACAGGGACGGACCGGGGAGCTGTTTTTT
CASSLMGQGRTGELFF
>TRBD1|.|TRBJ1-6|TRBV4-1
TGCGCCAGCAGCCTAGAGACAGGGCGGGATTCACCCCTCCACTTT
CASSLETGRDSPLHF
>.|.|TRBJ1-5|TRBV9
TGTGCCAGCAGCGTAGGGGGGGGTGACAATCAGCCCCAGCATTTT
CASSVGGGDNQPQHF
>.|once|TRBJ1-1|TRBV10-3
TGTGCCATCAAGCCTAGGACAGCGAACACTGAAGCTTTCTTT
CAIKPRTANTEAFF
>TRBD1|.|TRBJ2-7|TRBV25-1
TGTGCCAGCACCAGACCGGGACAGGGGGCTTACGAGCAGTACTTC
CASTRPGQGAYEQYF
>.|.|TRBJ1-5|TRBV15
TGTGCCACCAGCAGAGCAATGAGGGCGAGGGGCAATCAGCCCCAGCATTTT
CATSRAMRARGNQPQHF
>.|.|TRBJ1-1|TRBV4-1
TGCGCCAGCAGCCAAGAGGTGGCGGCGAACACTGAAGCTTTCTTT
CASSQEVAANTEAFF
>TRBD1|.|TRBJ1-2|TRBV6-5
TGTGCCAGCAGAAGGACAGGGGATGACTATGGCTACACCTTC
CASRRTGDDYGYTF
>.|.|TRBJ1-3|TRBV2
TGTGCCAGCAGTGGTCGGTCCCGCGGAAACACCATATATTTT
CASSGRSRGNTIYF
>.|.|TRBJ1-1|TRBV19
TGTGCCAGTACCAACGTTGTCCAGATGGGAGGGACTGAAGCTTTCTTT
CASTNVVQMGGTEAFF
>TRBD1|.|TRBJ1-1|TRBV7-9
TGTGCCAGCAAACCGGGACAGGGGGCGGTCACTGAAGCTTTCTTT
CASKPGQGAVTEAFF
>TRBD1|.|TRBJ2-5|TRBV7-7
TGTGCTAGCAGCTCCGCCGGGACAGGGGTGGAGACCCAGTACTTC
CASSSAGTGVETQYF
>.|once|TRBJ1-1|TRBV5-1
TGCGCCAGCAGCTTGACCGGGGGGCTAAACACTGAAGCTTTCTTT
CASSLTGGLNTEAFF
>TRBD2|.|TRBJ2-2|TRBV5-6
TGTGCCAGCAGCTTGTCGCTTATAGCGGGGCGCCTCACCGGGGAGCTGTTTTTT
CASSLSLIAGRLTGELFF
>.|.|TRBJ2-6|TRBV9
TGTGCCAGCAGCGCCTCTCTTGGGGCCAACGTCCTGACTTTC
CASSASLGANVLTF
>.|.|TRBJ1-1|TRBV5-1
TGCGCCAGCAGCTTGGAGCCGAACACTGAAGCTTTCTTT
CASSLEPNTEAFF
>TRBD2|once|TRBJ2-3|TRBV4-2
TGTGCCAGCAGCCTCCTGGGAGCGGGGGGCACAGATACGCAGTATTTT
CASSLLGAGGTDTQYF
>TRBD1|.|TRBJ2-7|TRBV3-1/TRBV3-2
TGTGCCAGCAGCCAAGAACGTGACAGGGTACGGTACGAGCAGTACTTC
CASSQERDRVRYEQYF